Listed below are T cell receptor beta chains from one sample, sequenced in a study of cytomegalovirus exposure and HLA in healthy donors. Profiled with immunoSEQ multiplex PCR; TCRdb holds only in-frame clones, not every one. The sample shows 120,000 or so clones, about 96% of them seen only once. The sample taken for sequencing was PBMCs. Every receptor here comes from a man aged 18 to 29 in good health and CMV-seronegative. The CDR3 runs from the conserved cysteine through the conserved F or W. D genes are given only for firm matches. Clone sizes are given selectively: once, few, many, or a class where the clone is expanded.

clone_size	v_call	d_call	j_call	cdr3_aa
-	TRBV11-1	TRBD2	TRBJ2-7	CASSSYTSASYEQYF
few	TRBV7-8	TRBD2	TRBJ2-2	CASSLPQGLADGELFF
-	TRBV11-3	TRBD2	TRBJ2-1	CASSVTSGGSSYNEQFF
once	TRBV19	TRBD2	TRBJ2-1	CASSMLAGGPPYNEQFF
-	TRBV7-3	TRBD2	TRBJ2-3	CASRPTSGASTDTQYF
-	TRBV7-2	-	TRBJ2-7	CASSLTDSIYEQYF
-	TRBV6-5	-	TRBJ2-7	CASSSLGEQYF
-	TRBV7-2	-	TRBJ2-7	CASSLGQPVYEQYF
-	TRBV28	-	TRBJ1-1	CASSLLVGQNTEAFF
-	TRBV28	TRBD1	TRBJ2-1	CASSLSGGVGYNEQFF
-	TRBV19	TRBD2	TRBJ2-7	CASSRGGVPYEQYF
-	TRBV5-6	-	TRBJ1-3	CASSLAGPGNTIYF
-	TRBV7-2	-	TRBJ1-2	CASSLYYGYTF
-	TRBV9	-	TRBJ1-1	CASSPDNSNTEAFF
-	TRBV28	-	TRBJ2-7	CASSSPLRRGSYEQYF
-	TRBV2	TRBD2	TRBJ2-3	CASRIGLAITDTQYF
-	TRBV4-2	-	TRBJ2-6	CASSQEAHSSGANVLTF
-	TRBV11-3	-	TRBJ1-1	CASRAGGGMNTEAFF
-	TRBV4-2	TRBD2	TRBJ2-2	CASSQRREGTGELFF
-	TRBV28	TRBD1	TRBJ1-2	CASSPLGTAYGYTF
-	TRBV13	-	TRBJ1-3	CASSLASGNTIYF
-	TRBV7-6	-	TRBJ2-7	CASSARGKGGTYEQYF
-	TRBV7-3	-	TRBJ1-3	CASSSLQGNTIYF
-	TRBV4-2	TRBD1	TRBJ1-1	CASSQSGGSTEAFF
-	TRBV7-3	TRBD2	TRBJ2-1	CASSLLSTSGRGNEQFF
once	TRBV7-6	-	TRBJ2-1	CASSQNLGVWNEQFF
-	TRBV9	TRBD1	TRBJ2-2	CASSGDEGAGTGELFF
-	TRBV2	-	TRBJ2-6	CASSGSGVGANVLTF
-	TRBV25-1	-	TRBJ1-3	CASSESGGSTGNTIYF
-	TRBV11-1	-	TRBJ2-7	CASSDHRLRAGDEQYF
-	TRBV5-4	-	TRBJ1-4	CASSLGAGAWEKLFF
-	TRBV28	TRBD2	TRBJ2-1	CASSLGTSGSSYNEQFF
-	TRBV28	TRBD1	TRBJ1-4	CASSFYNPGTGSRKLFF
-	TRBV10-3	-	TRBJ2-3	CATRMGAGGTDTQYF
-	TRBV7-9	TRBD2	TRBJ2-3	CASSFVASGATDTQYF
-	TRBV7-9	TRBD2	TRBJ2-7	CASSLAREGYEQYF
-	TRBV29-1	TRBD1	TRBJ1-5	CSVEDRQGGSNQPQHF
-	TRBV7-9	TRBD2	TRBJ2-7	CASSPRGSYEQYF
-	TRBV13	TRBD2	TRBJ2-2	CASSDTAGGPGTGELFF
-	TRBV5-6	TRBD2	TRBJ2-7	CASRPSGSYEQYF
once	TRBV30	-	TRBJ1-3	CAWESGSGSDTIYF
-	TRBV29-1	-	TRBJ2-7	CSVYRGLEQYF
-	TRBV2	TRBD1	TRBJ2-2	CASSDRDRVATGELFF
-	TRBV9	-	TRBJ1-3	CASSAFAGSSGNTIYF